Below, 5 T cell receptor beta chains from the same sample are listed, as sequenced in a study of regulatory T cells in long-lasting Graves disease. Building the TCR beta libraries relied on iRepertoire HTBI primers, and CDR3 regions underwent Arm-PCR. TCRdb recomputed calls from the multiplex PCR reads with MiXCR, one row per CDR3 protein. The table shows over 300,000 distinct CDR3 sequences, with less than 20% occurring only once. This sample's time point: persistent/refractory GD, antithyroid drugs over 5 years with positive TRAb. After RNA was extracted from PBMCs, the TCR library was made from it. Specimen: peripheral blood mononuclear cells (PBMCs), collected when the disease was refractory, from a patient treated with antithyroid drugs. The receptor source for this set is a female donor with Graves disease.

This clonotype was picked up many times. V and J are TRBV29-1 and TRBJ2-7; TRBD2 aligns across 7 bases. The CDR3 runs to 15 residues. V lost 5 bases and J lost 3; bases outside the gene matches: 13. The germline gives CDR1 SQVTM, CDR2 ANQGSEA. CDR3 residues: CSVLWEGPPLYEQYF. The CDR3, as DNA: TGCAGCGTTTTGTGGGAGGGACCCCCTCTCTACGAGCAGTACTTC.

The chain couples TRBV4-3 to TRBJ1-2; D gene ambiguous. Germline V gene data show CDR1 as LGHNA and CDR2 as YSLEER. V lost 3 bases and J lost 6, with 8 bases in between. This CDR3 is built from 12 residues. The CDR3: CASSHYLDGYTF. CDR3 DNA: TGCGCCAGCAGCCATTACCTAGATGGCTACACCTTC.

The chain joins TRBV4-1 to TRBJ2-7, with TRBD1 matching 10 bases. J was trimmed by 3 bases and V by 2 bases; bases with no gene match: 4. Per the germline V gene, CDR1 is MGHRA and CDR2 is YSYEKL. The CDR3 totals 15 residues. The DNA for the CDR3 is TGCGCCAGCAGCCAAAACGACAGGGGGCTCTACGAGCAGTACTTC. It translates to CASSQNDRGLYEQYF.

This sequence joins TRBV5-8 and TRBJ2-7; 7 bases line up with TRBD1. V dropped 1 base and J dropped 3; count of bases not matched to a gene: 7. The CDR3 covers 15 residues. The germline V gene has CDR1 SGHTS and CDR2 YDEGEE. The DNA of the CDR3 is TGTGCCAGCAGCTTGTCAGGGACAGCCGACTACGAGCAGTACTTC. Amino acid sequence: CASSLSGTADYEQYF.

The rearrangement joins TRBV7-9 to TRBJ2-5, with 14 bases identical to TRBD2. The CDR3 is 17 amino acids. The ends lost 5 bases at V and 4 bases at J; junction bases unmatched: 9. CDR1 SEHNR and CDR2 FQNEAQ come from the germline V gene (reference sequence). The CDR3 reads CASSQTSGGAGPETQYF. For the CDR3, the DNA is TGTGCCAGCAGCCAGACTAGCGGGGGGGCGGGTCCAGAGACCCAGTACTTC.